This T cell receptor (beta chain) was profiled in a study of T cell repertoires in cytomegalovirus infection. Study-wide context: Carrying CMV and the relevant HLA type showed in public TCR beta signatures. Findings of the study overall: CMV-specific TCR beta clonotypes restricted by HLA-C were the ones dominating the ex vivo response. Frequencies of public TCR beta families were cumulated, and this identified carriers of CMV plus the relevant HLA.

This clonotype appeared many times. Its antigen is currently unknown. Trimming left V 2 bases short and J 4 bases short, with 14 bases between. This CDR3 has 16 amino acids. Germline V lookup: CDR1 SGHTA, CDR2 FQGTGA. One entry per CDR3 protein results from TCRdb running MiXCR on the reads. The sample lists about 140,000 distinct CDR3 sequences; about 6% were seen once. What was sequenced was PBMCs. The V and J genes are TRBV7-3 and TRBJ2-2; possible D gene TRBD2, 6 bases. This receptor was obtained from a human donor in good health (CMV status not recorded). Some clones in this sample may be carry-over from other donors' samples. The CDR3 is CASSLVVTSLTGELFF. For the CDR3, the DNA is TGTGCCAGCAGCTTAGTAGTCACTAGCCTCACCGGGGAGCTGTTTTTT.